One TCR beta chain is described in this entry. Its antigen is unknown. One base away there is no much larger clone; base qualities are not given. All of the isolated RNA was reverse transcribed with the High Capacity cDNA Reverse Transcription Kit, so expressed TCRB transcripts were sequenced. Deep immunoSEQ sequencing was applied to naive, central memory and regulatory T cell samples, giving an average of approximately 3.8 million total reads per sample. After sorted cells were lysed in RLT buffer, RNA was extracted with DNase-treated RNeasy Micro or Mini kits, with the choice depending on cell number. Each cell subset was processed on its own to prevent cross-contamination, while patient and healthy donor samples were processed together. The immunoSEQ multiplex PCR was used to amplify TCRB sequences from cDNA, yielding 87-bp fragments that span the CDR3 region. Amplicons were sequenced on the Illumina HiSeq platform. As for the authors' bioinformatics: PCR bias was corrected computationally using synthetic template baselines, and reads within Hamming distance 2 were collapsed, with unmergeable singletons discarded. Reads were aligned against IMGT so that V, D and J genes, CDR3 length and insertions or deletions at six rearrangement sites could be assigned. Clonotype counts were normalized to sorted cell number within each subset before computing true diversity and Gini coefficients with the tcR R package. The overlap coefficient, calculated on TCRB nucleotide sequences, was used to quantify repertoire sharing. As a proxy for the pre-selection repertoire, out-of-frame TCRB sequences from naive cells were analyzed. TCRdb stores this immuneACCESS table with in-frame sequences only. Part of the clones is absent; in the studies checked, under half of the shortfall reflects unresolved V genes, and no reason is known for the rest. For V, J and clone size, that table is used; D and trimming come from the DNA. In this sample the table shows around 340,000 clones, about 18% of which occur a single time. The ten top clones hold around 0.04% of the sample.

Reading from cysteine to phenylalanine, the CDR3 counts 14 amino acids. Only the CDR3 portion is preserved as DNA: 42 bases, with reading frame beginning at the first base. The germline V gene provides CDR1 ENHRY and CDR2 SYGVKD. The V and J ends are trimmed by 3 bases and 4 bases, leaving 12 bases between them. These data belong to a study of beta chain features in type 1 diabetes (dated by TCRdb to the late 2010s). For context, the study as a whole: Mean age, gender distribution, total cell number and subset yield did not differ between patients and healthy donors. A total of 85 million to 140 million sorted cells were examined across all samples, and the number of cells per subset was strongly correlated with RNA yield. In the study, recently diagnosed type 1 diabetes patients and matched healthy donors were compared on the TCRB repertoires of their sorted circulating CD4+ T cell subsets. Naive and central memory subsets were obtained from all 30 or so donors, but regulatory and stem cell-like memory subsets were isolated from only 8 patients and roughly 8 healthy donors. Broader findings and caveats from the paper: At VDJ recombination sites, type 1 diabetes patients had fewer insertions and more deleted nucleotides, which implies abnormalities in thymic rearrangement. In all four CD4+ subsets, TCRB CDR3 length was moderately but significantly shorter in type 1 diabetes patients. Because cDNA was sequenced instead of genomic DNA, highly expressing activated cells could be over-represented, though the groups showed no difference in activation or CD3 levels. The naive, central memory and regulatory TCRB repertoires appeared to resemble one another more closely among patients than among healthy donors. Shorter templates might be favored by PCR, yet because patient and control samples were amplified and corrected together, any such skew would affect both groups equally. HLA sub-analyses involved small numbers of individuals, so any influence of HLA type on TCRB rearrangement remained unresolved.

A single peripheral blood draw of approximately 100 mL on average was collected from each donor into heparinised tubes. A BD FACSAria II was used to sort naive, central memory, regulatory and stem cell-like memory CD4+ T cells with a panel that included CD45RO, CCR7, CD25, CD127, CD95 and CD27. All sorted populations exceeded 98% purity. PBMCs were separated immediately by Lymphoprep density gradient centrifugation and were stained directly, without being cultured. So that batch effects would be minimized, each experiment stained and sorted samples in pairs, pairing one healthy donor with one patient.

The rearranged segments are TRBV10-3 and TRBJ2-5; TRBD1 might be the D gene, on 5 matching bases. This clonotype was sampled from a woman between 18 and 29 years old in good health. Sequenced material: naive CD4+ T cells from blood. The sample's cell subset or site, from its label and the paper: true naive CD4+ T cells. The CDR3 sequence is CAISDPTVLETQYF. In nucleotide form, the sequence is TGTGCCATCAGTGATCCGACAGTGCTAGAGACCCAGTACTTC.